The clone carrying this T cell receptor beta chain has a handful of counts. These data are taken from a study of identical twins. TCRdb recomputed calls from the 5' RACE reads with MiXCR, one row per CDR3 protein. The sample has 550,000 to 700,000 distinct CDR3 sequences; less than 25% are singletons. Trimming at V came to 2 bases and at J to 7 bases, leaving 7 bases not matched to a gene. Germline-derived CDR1 and CDR2 are ENHRY and SYGVKD. This CDR3 is built from 15 residues. These data were also reused for a study on T cells expressing NK-cell markers. This second study notes: Sequencing of TCR beta repertoires drew on sorted CD3+CD56+NKG2C+, CD3+CD56+NKG2C- and CD3+CD56-NKG2C+ T cells.

V and J are TRBV10-3 and TRBJ2-1, with 8 bases aligning to TRBD2. The sequenced material came from PBMCs. The origin of this receptor is a woman aged 18 to 35 in good health. The CDR3 bases are TGTGCCATCAGTGAGGGGCTAGCGGGCGCTAATGAGCAGTTCTTC. Translated, it gives CAISEGLAGANEQFF.